The 10 T cell receptor beta chains given below trace back to one sample, sequenced in a study of blood T cell repertoires in COVID-19. TCRdb's copy holds only in-frame clones and misses some; the assay was immunoSEQ multiplex PCR. The repertoire consists of about 37,000 clones, with approximately 91% occurring once and the leading ten covering 6% to 7%. Sequenced material: peripheral blood. The receptors shown here come from a human donor in a cohort sampled during active COVID-19.

The chain is built from TRBV3-1 (or the pseudogene TRBV3-2) and TRBJ1-5; tentative D call: TRBD1 (6 bases). V was clipped by 0 bases and J by 4 bases, with 13 bases between them. CDR1 is LGHDT and CDR2 is YNNKEL in the germline V gene (reference sequence). The CDR3 length is 16 residues. Here the CDR3 reads CASSQDGTSPNQPQHF. CDR3 DNA: TGTGCCAGCAGCCAAGATGGGACAAGTCCAAATCAGCCCCAGCATTTT.

The chain employs TRBV5-6 and TRBJ2-1, with D possibly matching TRBD2 (6 bases). This CDR3 has 13 amino acids. Germline V gene data show CDR1 as SGHDT and CDR2 as YYEEEE. Trimming took off 3 bases at V and 7 bases at J, with 11 bases between the two ends. The CDR3: CASSSRDLNEQFF. The CDR3 bases are TGTGCCAGCAGCTCCCGGGACTTAAATGAGCAGTTCTTC.

This chain links TRBV19 with TRBJ2-5, with TRBD2 matching over 8 bases. Germline lookup yields CDR1 LNHDA and CDR2 SQIVND (reference sequence). The V and J ends lost 7 bases and 4 bases, in that order; junction bases with no gene match: 14. The CDR3 runs 16 residues. The chain's CDR3 is CASTGSGTRPSETQYF. The CDR3 DNA follows: TGTGCCAGTACCGGATCCGGGACTAGGCCGTCAGAGACCCAGTACTTC. Filled out from reference TRBV19 and TRBJ2-5, the complete variable domain reads DGGITQSPKYLFRKEGQNVTLSCEQNLNHDAMYWYRQDPGQGLRLIYYSQIVNDFQKGDIAEGYSVSREKKESFPLTVTSAQKNPTAFYLCASTGSGTRPSETQYFGPGTRLLVL.

The CDR3 protein is CASSTFRGTEAFF. CDR3 nucleotides: TGTGCCAGCAGTACGTTCCGCGGCACTGAAGCTTTCTTT. The rearrangement joins TRBV28 to TRBJ1-1; D ambiguous. V was trimmed by 5 bases and J by 4 bases, leaving 11 bases between them. Germline V gene sequence: CDR1 MDHEN, CDR2 SYDVKM. The CDR3 is 13 amino acids.

The chain recombines TRBV19 with TRBJ2-5; D ambiguous. The CDR3 runs 13 residues. Per germline, CDR1 LNHDA and CDR2 SQIVND (reference sequence). Deletions cut 4 bases from V and 5 bases from J, with 11 bases between. The CDR3 region has the DNA TGTGCCAGTAGTAGAAGCGTTCTGGAGACCCAGTACTTC. Translated: CASSRSVLETQYF.

The V and J genes are TRBV27 and TRBJ1-2; TRBD1 is a possible D gene (5 bases). CDR1 is MNHEY, CDR2 SMNVEV, per germline (reference sequence). This CDR3 spans 15 amino acids. Trimming shortened V by 6 bases and J by 10 bases, and 24 bases separated the two germline ends. CDR3 residues: CASRSFGHGTPDYTF. CDR3 nucleotide sequence: TGTGCCAGCAGGAGTTTTGGACACGGAACTCCTGACTACACCTTC.

V and J are TRBV2 and TRBJ2-2, with D perhaps TRBD2 (5 bases). Deletions cut 5 bases from V and 7 bases from J, with 17 bases between. The CDR3 is 15 amino acids. Germline V gene data show CDR1 as SNHLY and CDR2 as FYNNEI. In nucleotides, the CDR3 is TGTGCCAGCAGTTGGGCCCCTGCAGAGGGCGGGGAGCTGTTTTTT. This codes for CASSWAPAEGGELFF.

Regarding this clone: One end of the junction fails to match germline, which may point to a read error. The V call is TRBV30, the J call TRBJ2-7, with 9 bases lining up with TRBD2. CDR1 and CDR2 (germline): GTSNPN, SVGIG (reference sequence). This CDR3 contains 12 residues. CDR3 sequence (DNA): TGTGCCTGGAGTGACAGGGGTGGCGGGGGGGCCTTC. Amino acid sequence: CAWSDRGGGGAF.

The chain employs TRBV15 and TRBJ1-5; D perhaps matches TRBD1 (6 bases). The CDR3 has 14 amino acids. CDR1 is LNHNV and CDR2 is YYDKDF in the germline V gene (reference sequence). V was clipped by 8 bases and J by 7 bases, with 18 bases between them. The CDR3 bases are TGTGCCACCCGAAAGTCAGGGGCGAGGCAGCCCCAGCATTTT. This codes for CATRKSGARQPQHF.

This clone has only one observation. The chain is built from TRBV28 and TRBJ2-7; 7 bases map to TRBD2. This CDR3 spans 14 amino acids. J was trimmed by 4 bases and V by 6 bases; bases with no gene match: 9. Germline V gene sequence: CDR1 MDHEN, CDR2 SYDVKM. CDR3 protein: CASSPRAGVYEQYF. CDR3 DNA sequence: TGTGCCAGCAGCCCAAGGGCGGGAGTATACGAGCAGTACTTC.